Listed below are T cell receptor beta chains from one sample, sequenced in a study of blood T cell repertoires in COVID-19. TCRdb keeps only in-frame clones here, not all; method: immunoSEQ multiplex PCR. The table has 200,000 to 250,000 clones, nearly 90% seen once. The specimen sequenced was PBMCs or T cells enriched from blood (not recorded which). The receptors originated from a man aged 30 to 45 who had recovered from COVID-19. The CDR3 runs from the conserved cysteine through the conserved F or W. D genes are given only for firm matches. The size of a clone is reported for some rows only, either as once, few or many, or as a class for expanded clones.

d_gene: .; abundance: few; j_gene: TRBJ2-1; v_gene: TRBV6-6; CDR3nt: TGTGCCAGCAGTCGGCAGTCCCGAGGGGGCTCCTACAATGAGCAGTTCTTC; CDR3aa: CASSRQSRGGSYNEQFF
d_gene: TRBD2; abundance: .; j_gene: TRBJ2-3; v_gene: TRBV24-1; CDR3nt: TGTGCCACCAGTGATCCGGGACTAGTGCCGGGGGCAGATACGCAGTATTTT; CDR3aa: CATSDPGLVPGADTQYF
d_gene: .; abundance: .; j_gene: TRBJ1-2; v_gene: TRBV7-2; CDR3nt: TGTGCCAGCAGCTTAGATTTAACTTTATACTACACCTTC; CDR3aa: CASSLDLTLYYTF
d_gene: TRBD1; abundance: .; j_gene: TRBJ2-6; v_gene: TRBV2; CDR3nt: TGTGCCAGCGGCCCCGACAGGGCTGCTGGGGCCAACGTCCTGACTTTC; CDR3aa: CASGPDRAAGANVLTF
d_gene: .; abundance: .; j_gene: TRBJ1-6; v_gene: TRBV18; CDR3nt: TGTGCCAGCTCACCGTTTACATCGGGGAATTCACCCCTCCACTTT; CDR3aa: CASSPFTSGNSPLHF
d_gene: TRBD1; abundance: .; j_gene: TRBJ1-1; v_gene: TRBV10-3; CDR3nt: TGTGCCACCAACCGGGACAGGGGTGGTAGCACTGAAGCTTTCTTT; CDR3aa: CATNRDRGGSTEAFF
d_gene: TRBD1; abundance: .; j_gene: TRBJ1-6; v_gene: TRBV4-3; CDR3nt: TGCGCCAGCAGCCAAGAATCCCCGGGACAGGGTATAGGTTCACCCCTCCACTTT; CDR3aa: CASSQESPGQGIGSPLHF
d_gene: TRBD1; abundance: .; j_gene: TRBJ1-2; v_gene: TRBV7-2; CDR3nt: TGTGCCAGCAGCTCCAGGACAGGGAATGGCTACACCTTC; CDR3aa: CASSSRTGNGYTF
d_gene: TRBD1; abundance: .; j_gene: TRBJ1-4; v_gene: TRBV7-2; CDR3nt: TGTGCCAGCAGTCGGGACAGGGGGGATGAAAAACTGTTTTTT; CDR3aa: CASSRDRGDEKLFF
d_gene: .; abundance: .; j_gene: TRBJ1-1; v_gene: TRBV5-1; CDR3nt: TGCGCCAGCCGATTGCAGGGCGACACTGAAGCTTTCTTT; CDR3aa: CASRLQGDTEAFF
d_gene: .; abundance: .; j_gene: TRBJ1-3; v_gene: TRBV5-1; CDR3nt: TGCGCCAGCAGCCCGAGCGGTGGAAACACCATATATTTT; CDR3aa: CASSPSGGNTIYF
d_gene: .; abundance: .; j_gene: TRBJ1-2; v_gene: TRBV27; CDR3nt: TGTGCCACCACCAAGGGGCTCGACTATGGCTACACCTTC; CDR3aa: CATTKGLDYGYTF
d_gene: .; abundance: .; j_gene: TRBJ1-1; v_gene: TRBV30; CDR3nt: TGTGCCTGGAGTCCCCAACTCGGTTCGAACACTGAAGCTTTCTTT; CDR3aa: CAWSPQLGSNTEAFF
d_gene: .; abundance: .; j_gene: TRBJ1-1; v_gene: TRBV7-7; CDR3nt: TGTGCTAGCAGCCACCGCGCGAACACTGAAGCTTTCTTT; CDR3aa: CASSHRANTEAFF
d_gene: .; abundance: once; j_gene: TRBJ2-7; v_gene: TRBV24-1; CDR3nt: TGTGCCACCAGTGATTTGGGGGGGGCGACAAGGAGGATTACCTACGAGCAGTACTTC; CDR3aa: CATSDLGGATRRITYEQYF
d_gene: .; abundance: .; j_gene: TRBJ1-5; v_gene: TRBV28; CDR3nt: TGTGCCAGCAGACCTAGCGGAATGGGGCTCCAACCCCGCAATCAGCCCCAGCATTTT; CDR3aa: CASRPSGMGLQPRNQPQHF
d_gene: .; abundance: .; j_gene: TRBJ1-1; v_gene: TRBV14; CDR3nt: TGTGCCAGCGCGCCAGGTTTCCGTCCCGTGAACGCTTTCTTT; CDR3aa: CASAPGFRPVNAFF
d_gene: TRBD1; abundance: .; j_gene: TRBJ2-1; v_gene: TRBV27; CDR3nt: TGTGCCAGCAGTTTATTGGGGGGACAGGGGGCGAATGAGCAGTTCTTC; CDR3aa: CASSLLGGQGANEQFF
d_gene: .; abundance: .; j_gene: TRBJ1-5; v_gene: TRBV16; CDR3nt: TGTGCCAGCAGCCAACTTGTAGGGGCATCGGGTCAGCCCCAGCATTTT; CDR3aa: CASSQLVGASGQPQHF
d_gene: TRBD1; abundance: .; j_gene: TRBJ2-1; v_gene: TRBV4-2; CDR3nt: TGTGCCAGCAGCCAAGAGACAGGGTATGAGCAGTTCTTC; CDR3aa: CASSQETGYEQFF
d_gene: TRBD1; abundance: .; j_gene: TRBJ1-5; v_gene: TRBV24-1; CDR3nt: TGTGCCACCAGTGATTCGGACAGGGGGGGAAATCAGCCCCAGCATTTT; CDR3aa: CATSDSDRGGNQPQHF
d_gene: .; abundance: .; j_gene: TRBJ1-5; v_gene: TRBV12-3/TRBV12-4; CDR3nt: TGTGCCAGCAGTTTCAGGGGTGGGCCCCAGCATTTT; CDR3aa: CASSFRGGPQHF
d_gene: .; abundance: .; j_gene: TRBJ1-5; v_gene: TRBV28; CDR3nt: TGTGCCAGCAGTCCTGAAGCGGGGCGCAAAGGTTGGTTGCAGCCCCAGCATTTT; CDR3aa: CASSPEAGRKGWLQPQHF
d_gene: TRBD2; abundance: .; j_gene: TRBJ2-3; v_gene: TRBV5-1; CDR3nt: TGCGCCAGCAGCTTGGGCGGGGGGGCTCCAGATACGCAGTATTTT; CDR3aa: CASSLGGGAPDTQYF
d_gene: .; abundance: .; j_gene: TRBJ1-5; v_gene: TRBV4-2; CDR3nt: TGTGCCAGCAGCCGAGAGGCCTCAGCGGAAGATCAGCCCCAGCATTTT; CDR3aa: CASSREASAEDQPQHF
d_gene: .; abundance: .; j_gene: TRBJ2-2; v_gene: TRBV12-3/TRBV12-4; CDR3nt: TGTGCCAGCCAACAGGGTCCGGGGGAGCTGTTTTTT; CDR3aa: CASQQGPGELFF
d_gene: TRBD2; abundance: .; j_gene: TRBJ2-5; v_gene: TRBV2; CDR3nt: TGTGCCAGCAGCGCTAGCGGGAGGGCCCGAGAGACCCAGTACTTC; CDR3aa: CASSASGRARETQYF
d_gene: TRBD2; abundance: few; j_gene: TRBJ2-1; v_gene: TRBV27; CDR3nt: TGTGCCAGCCGGGGGGGTCCCCGGGGAAATGAGCAGTTCTTC; CDR3aa: CASRGGPRGNEQFF
d_gene: .; abundance: .; j_gene: TRBJ1-5; v_gene: TRBV27; CDR3nt: TGTGCCAGCAGCCCGACAGATCAGCCCCAGCATTTT; CDR3aa: CASSPTDQPQHF
d_gene: .; abundance: .; j_gene: TRBJ2-4; v_gene: TRBV15; CDR3nt: TGTGCCACCAGCAGAGATAGCTTAGGGGGAGCCAAAAACATTCAGTACTTC; CDR3aa: CATSRDSLGGAKNIQYF
d_gene: .; abundance: .; j_gene: TRBJ1-3; v_gene: TRBV4-3; CDR3nt: TGCGCCAGCAGCCAAGATGCAGGGGTCGGAAACACCATATATTTT; CDR3aa: CASSQDAGVGNTIYF
d_gene: .; abundance: .; j_gene: TRBJ1-2; v_gene: TRBV5-1; CDR3nt: TGCGCCAGCACACCAGGGGAAAGGTATGGCTACACCTTC; CDR3aa: CASTPGERYGYTF
d_gene: .; abundance: .; j_gene: TRBJ1-1; v_gene: TRBV20-1; CDR3nt: TGCAGTGCTAGACCTGGACAGGAAGCTTTCTTT; CDR3aa: CSARPGQEAFF
d_gene: .; abundance: .; j_gene: TRBJ1-2; v_gene: TRBV5-4; CDR3nt: TGTGCCAGCAGCTTGGTGGGGGCGGATGGCTACACCTTC; CDR3aa: CASSLVGADGYTF
d_gene: .; abundance: .; j_gene: TRBJ1-2; v_gene: TRBV6-4; CDR3nt: TGTGCCAGCAGGGGGGCGGATGGCTACACCTTC; CDR3aa: CASRGADGYTF
d_gene: .; abundance: .; j_gene: TRBJ2-3; v_gene: TRBV7-8; CDR3nt: TGTGCCAGCAGCCCCGGACTATACACGCAGTATTTT; CDR3aa: CASSPGLYTQYF
d_gene: TRBD2; abundance: .; j_gene: TRBJ2-7; v_gene: TRBV6-1; CDR3nt: TGTGCCAGCAGTGACCCGGGACTAGCGGGAAATATCTACGAGCAGTACTTC; CDR3aa: CASSDPGLAGNIYEQYF
d_gene: TRBD2; abundance: .; j_gene: TRBJ2-5; v_gene: TRBV6-5; CDR3nt: TGTGCCAGCAGTTACCCTAGCGGGGGGGCGGAGACCCAGTACTTC; CDR3aa: CASSYPSGGAETQYF
d_gene: .; abundance: .; j_gene: TRBJ1-4; v_gene: TRBV7-8; CDR3nt: TGTGCCAGCAGCTTAGTTCAGGGGCGTCGAGAAAAACTGTTTTTT; CDR3aa: CASSLVQGRREKLFF
d_gene: TRBD1; abundance: .; j_gene: TRBJ2-2; v_gene: TRBV14; CDR3nt: TGTGCCAGCAGCAGGGGGCTTAACGGGGAGCTGTTTTTT; CDR3aa: CASSRGLNGELFF
d_gene: .; abundance: .; j_gene: TRBJ2-1; v_gene: TRBV29-1; CDR3nt: TGCAGCGTTGGAGGCAGACAGACCAATGAGCAGTTCTTC; CDR3aa: CSVGGRQTNEQFF
d_gene: TRBD1; abundance: .; j_gene: TRBJ1-2; v_gene: TRBV29-1; CDR3nt: TGCAGCGTGGACGCCAGGGGGGACTATGGCTACACCTTC; CDR3aa: CSVDARGDYGYTF
d_gene: .; abundance: .; j_gene: TRBJ2-3; v_gene: TRBV4-1; CDR3nt: TGCGCCAGCAGCCAAGAGTCGGAGCAAGGTACGCAGTATTTT; CDR3aa: CASSQESEQGTQYF
d_gene: TRBD1; abundance: many; j_gene: TRBJ1-5; v_gene: TRBV15; CDR3nt: TGTGCCACCAGCACCCGAGATATTGGGACAGGGAGAAGACAGCCCCAGCATTTT; CDR3aa: CATSTRDIGTGRRQPQHF
d_gene: TRBD1; abundance: .; j_gene: TRBJ1-1; v_gene: TRBV19; CDR3nt: TGTGCCAGTAGCCCCCCCTTCAGGACAGGGATTGAAGCTTTCTTT; CDR3aa: CASSPPFRTGIEAFF
d_gene: .; abundance: .; j_gene: TRBJ2-2; v_gene: TRBV4-3; CDR3nt: TGCGCCAGCAGACGGGACTCTACGAACACCGGGGAGCTGTTTTTT; CDR3aa: CASRRDSTNTGELFF
d_gene: TRBD1; abundance: .; j_gene: TRBJ2-1; v_gene: TRBV24-1; CDR3nt: TGTGCCACCAGTGCCACGGGACAGGGTATGCACAATGAGCAGTTCTTC; CDR3aa: CATSATGQGMHNEQFF
d_gene: .; abundance: few; j_gene: TRBJ1-2; v_gene: TRBV5-1; CDR3nt: TGCGCCAGCAGCCCGACAACTAACTATGGCTACACCTTC; CDR3aa: CASSPTTNYGYTF
d_gene: TRBD2; abundance: .; j_gene: TRBJ2-3; v_gene: TRBV4-2; CDR3nt: TGTGCCAGCAGCCAAGGTCTGCGGGGGGGGGCAGATACGCAGTATTTT; CDR3aa: CASSQGLRGGADTQYF
d_gene: .; abundance: .; j_gene: TRBJ1-5; v_gene: TRBV6-2/TRBV6-3; CDR3nt: TGTGCCAGCAGTTCTACCACAGTTAATCAGCCCCAGCATTTT; CDR3aa: CASSSTTVNQPQHF
d_gene: TRBD1; abundance: .; j_gene: TRBJ2-7; v_gene: TRBV5-1; CDR3nt: TGCGCCAGCAGTGGCCGCGGGACAGGGGTTTTCGAGCAGTACTTC; CDR3aa: CASSGRGTGVFEQYF
d_gene: .; abundance: .; j_gene: TRBJ2-7; v_gene: TRBV5-8; CDR3nt: TGTGCCAGCAGCACTCAGGGACACCGCTACGAGCAGTACTTC; CDR3aa: CASSTQGHRYEQYF
d_gene: TRBD1; abundance: .; j_gene: TRBJ2-7; v_gene: TRBV11-2; CDR3nt: TGTGCCAGCGAAAGTGACAGGGACCACTACGAGCAGTACTTC; CDR3aa: CASESDRDHYEQYF
d_gene: TRBD1; abundance: once; j_gene: TRBJ1-1; v_gene: TRBV5-1; CDR3nt: TGCGCCAGCAGCTCCACGACAGGGCAGAACACTGAAGCTTTCTTT; CDR3aa: CASSSTTGQNTEAFF
d_gene: .; abundance: .; j_gene: TRBJ1-4; v_gene: TRBV28; CDR3nt: TGTGCCAGCAGTTTGGGGGGGCGTGGGGCTAATGAAAAACTGTTTTTT; CDR3aa: CASSLGGRGANEKLFF
d_gene: TRBD1; abundance: .; j_gene: TRBJ2-7; v_gene: TRBV29-1; CDR3nt: TGCAGCGTTAGGATTCCGGGACAGGCGAGGGAGCAGTACTTC; CDR3aa: CSVRIPGQAREQYF
d_gene: .; abundance: .; j_gene: TRBJ1-5; v_gene: TRBV30; CDR3nt: TGTGCCTGGAGTCAGGGTCGTATCAATCAGCCCCAGCATTTT; CDR3aa: CAWSQGRINQPQHF